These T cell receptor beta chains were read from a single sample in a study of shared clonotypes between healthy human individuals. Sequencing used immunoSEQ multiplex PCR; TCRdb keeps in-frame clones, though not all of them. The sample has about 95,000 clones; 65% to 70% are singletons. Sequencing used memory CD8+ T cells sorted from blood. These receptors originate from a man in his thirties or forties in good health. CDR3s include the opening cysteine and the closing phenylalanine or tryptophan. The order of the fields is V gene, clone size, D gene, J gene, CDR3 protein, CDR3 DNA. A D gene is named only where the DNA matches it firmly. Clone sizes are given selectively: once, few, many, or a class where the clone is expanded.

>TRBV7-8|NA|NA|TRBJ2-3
CASRLSTDTQYF
TGTGCCAGCAGACTAAGCACAGATACGCAGTATTTT
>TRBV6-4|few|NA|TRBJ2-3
CASSETEADTQYF
TGTGCCAGCAGTGAAACAGAGGCAGATACGCAGTATTTT
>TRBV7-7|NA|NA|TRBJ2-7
CASSRTDSYEQYF
TGTGCCAGCAGCCGGACCGACTCCTACGAGCAGTACTTC
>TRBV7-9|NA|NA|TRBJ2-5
CASSRRGQQETQYF
TGTGCCAGCAGCCGGAGGGGACAGCAAGAGACCCAGTACTTC
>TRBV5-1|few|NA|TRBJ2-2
CASTPLENTGELFF
TGCGCCAGCACGCCACTAGAGAACACCGGGGAGCTGTTTTTT
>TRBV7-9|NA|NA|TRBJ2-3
CAIAEPPSKDVFTDTQYF
TGTGCCATCGCCGAACCCCCTTCTAAGGATGTCTTTACAGATACGCAGTATTTT
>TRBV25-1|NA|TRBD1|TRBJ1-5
CASSEGRTGGNQPQHF
TGTGCCAGCAGTGAAGGGAGGACAGGGGGCAATCAGCCCCAGCATTTT
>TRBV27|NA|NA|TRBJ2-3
CASEAQGQPLLKRTQYF
TGTGCCAGCGAAGCACAGGGACAACCTTTATTGAAGCGTACGCAGTATTTT
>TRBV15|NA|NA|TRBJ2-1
CATSRDVGASANEQFF
TGTGCCACCAGCAGAGATGTTGGGGCTAGCGCCAATGAGCAGTTCTTC
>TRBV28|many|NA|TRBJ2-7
CASVGVDYEQYF
TGTGCCAGTGTAGGCGTCGACTACGAGCAGTACTTC
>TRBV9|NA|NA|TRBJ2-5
CASSVQGGQETQYF
TGTGCCAGCAGCGTGCAGGGGGGACAAGAGACCCAGTACTTC